This TCR beta chain was recorded in a study of vaccination and CD4 T cells after COVID-19. Whole-study context: Cells were stimulated with overlapping spike peptide pools from SARS-CoV-2, HCoV-NL63, HCoV-OC43 and HCoV-229E.

With the Oncomine TCR Beta short-read assay, DNA from cultured CD4+ T cells was sequenced. In TCRdb, the PCR reads were re-called with MiXCR into one record per CDR3 protein. This table holds fewer than 25,000 distinct CDR3 sequences, 38% found once. As for this clonotype: The target antigen is unknown.

Treatment specified: roughly ten-day PBMC culture with coronavirus spike peptide pools or control peptides (ViraFEST assay). The culture of more than 1.5 million PBMCs per well included approximately 9 IU/ml IL-2 and roughly 10 ug/ml peptide pools. Study-wide points: Spike mono-reactivity held for 304 of 307 vaccine-specific clones in convalescent patients.

V was clipped by 6 bases and J by 4 bases, with 12 bases between them. Germline V CDR1 and CDR2: MNHNS, SASEGT. The CDR3 spans 14 residues. The V and J genes are TRBV6-1 and TRBJ1-4; D remains unclear. This specimen was CD4+ T cells from blood, cultured in vitro, taken before SARS-CoV-2 vaccination. The sequence came from a human donor who received a COVID-19 vaccine. This CDR3 reads CASREALLNEKLFF. CDR3 bases: TGTGCCAGCAGGGAGGCTCTTCTTAATGAAAAACTGTTTTTT.